In its sample, the clone carrying this TCR beta chain was seen many times. The read ends 3 residues before the CDR3 terminus; that terminus is restored from the germline J gene. The repertoire was sequenced with immunoSEQ multiplex PCR; TCRdb's copy has only in-frame clones and lacks some. Captured here are tens of thousands of clones, none seen once; the top ten comprise approximately 5.4%. This sample was included in a study of T cell clonality in common variable immunodeficiency. V trimming: 5 bases; J trimming: 10 bases; junction bases outside the gene matches: 3. Looked up from germline, CDR1 is GTSNPN and CDR2 is SVGIG (reference sequence). The CDR3 has 12 residues.

This receptor was obtained from a person between 18 and 70 years old in good health. Sequenced material: peripheral blood mononuclear cells. The V and J genes are TRBV30 and TRBJ1-6; 9 bases match TRBD1. CDR3 protein: CAWGQGHSPLHF. Incomplete CDR3 DNA: TGTGCCTGGGGACAGGGGCACTCACCC.